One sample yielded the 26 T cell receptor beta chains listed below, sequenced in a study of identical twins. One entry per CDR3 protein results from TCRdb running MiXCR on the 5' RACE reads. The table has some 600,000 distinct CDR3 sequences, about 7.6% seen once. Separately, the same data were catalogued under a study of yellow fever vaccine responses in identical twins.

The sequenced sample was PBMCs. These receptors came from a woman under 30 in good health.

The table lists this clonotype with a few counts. CDR3 residues: CSGLRTVSETQYF. As DNA, the CDR3 is TGCAGCGGGCTCAGGACAGTCTCAGAGACCCAGTACTTC. V gene TRBV29-1 combines with J gene TRBJ2-5, with a tentative D call TRBD1 (6 bases). CDR3 size: 13 residues. Germline CDR1 and CDR2: SQVTM and ANQGSEA. V was trimmed by 7 bases and J by 4 bases, leaving 16 bases between them.

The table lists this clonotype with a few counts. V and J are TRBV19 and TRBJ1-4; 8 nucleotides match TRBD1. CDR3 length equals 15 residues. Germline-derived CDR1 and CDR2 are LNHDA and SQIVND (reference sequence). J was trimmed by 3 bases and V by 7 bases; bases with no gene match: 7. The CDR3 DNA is TGTGCCAGTACCCGACAGGGGATGCCTAATGAAAAACTGTTTTTT. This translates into CASTRQGMPNEKLFF.

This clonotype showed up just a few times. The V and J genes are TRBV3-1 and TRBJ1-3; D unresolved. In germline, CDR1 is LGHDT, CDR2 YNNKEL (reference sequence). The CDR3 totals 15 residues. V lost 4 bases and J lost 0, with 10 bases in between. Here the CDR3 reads CASSRRWVSGNTIYF. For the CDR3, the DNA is TGTGCCAGCAGCCGGAGATGGGTCTCTGGAAACACCATATATTTT.

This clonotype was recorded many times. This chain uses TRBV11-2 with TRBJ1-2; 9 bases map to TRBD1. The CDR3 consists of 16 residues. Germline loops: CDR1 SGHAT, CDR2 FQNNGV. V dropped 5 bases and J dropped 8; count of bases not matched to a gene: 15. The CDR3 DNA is TGTGCCAGCAGCATACTCCAGGGACAGGGTTTTGGCGGCTACACCTTC. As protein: CASSILQGQGFGGYTF.

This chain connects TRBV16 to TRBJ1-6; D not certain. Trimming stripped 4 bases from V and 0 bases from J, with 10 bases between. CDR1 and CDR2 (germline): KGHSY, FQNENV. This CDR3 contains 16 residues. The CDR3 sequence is CASSPRSYSYNSPLHF. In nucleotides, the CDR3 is TGTGCCAGCAGCCCTCGCAGTTACTCCTATAATTCACCCCTCCACTTT.

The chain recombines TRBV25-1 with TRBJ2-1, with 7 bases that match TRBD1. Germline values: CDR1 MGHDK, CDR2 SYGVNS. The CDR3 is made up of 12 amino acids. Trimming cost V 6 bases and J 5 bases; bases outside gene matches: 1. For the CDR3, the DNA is TGTGCCAGCAGGGGGACAGACAATGAGCAGTTCTTC. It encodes CASRGTDNEQFF.

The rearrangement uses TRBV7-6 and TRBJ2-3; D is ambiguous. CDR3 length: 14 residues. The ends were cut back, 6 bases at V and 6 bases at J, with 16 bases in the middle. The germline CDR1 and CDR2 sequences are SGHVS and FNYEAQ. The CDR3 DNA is TGTGCCAGCAGTTCGAGGCCCATCCGGGATACGCAGTATTTT. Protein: CASSSRPIRDTQYF.

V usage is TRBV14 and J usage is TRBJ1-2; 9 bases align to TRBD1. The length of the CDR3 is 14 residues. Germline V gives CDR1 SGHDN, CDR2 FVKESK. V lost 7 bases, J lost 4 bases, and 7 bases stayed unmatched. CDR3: CASKGQGTSYGYTF. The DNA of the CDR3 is TGTGCCAGCAAAGGACAGGGGACTTCCTATGGCTACACCTTC. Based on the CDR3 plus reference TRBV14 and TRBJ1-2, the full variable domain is EAGVTQFPSHSVIEKGQTVTLRCDPISGHDNLYWYRRVMGKEIKFLLHFVKESKQDESGMPNNRFLAERTGGTYSTLKVQPAELEDSGVYFCASKGQGTSYGYTFGSGTRLTVV.

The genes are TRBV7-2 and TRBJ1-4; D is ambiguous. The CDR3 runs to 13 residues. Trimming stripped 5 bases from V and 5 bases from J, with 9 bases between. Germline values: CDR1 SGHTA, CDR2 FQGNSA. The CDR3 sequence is CASSGPQNEKLFF. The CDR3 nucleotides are TGTGCCAGCAGCGGCCCTCAAAATGAAAAACTGTTTTTT.

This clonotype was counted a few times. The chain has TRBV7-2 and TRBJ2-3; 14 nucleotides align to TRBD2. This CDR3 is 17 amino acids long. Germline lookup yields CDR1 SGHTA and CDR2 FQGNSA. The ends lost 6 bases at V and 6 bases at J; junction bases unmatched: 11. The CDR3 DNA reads TGTGCCAGCAGTCCCGGACGACTAGCGGGAGGGCCCGATACGCAGTATTTT. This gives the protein CASSPGRLAGGPDTQYF.

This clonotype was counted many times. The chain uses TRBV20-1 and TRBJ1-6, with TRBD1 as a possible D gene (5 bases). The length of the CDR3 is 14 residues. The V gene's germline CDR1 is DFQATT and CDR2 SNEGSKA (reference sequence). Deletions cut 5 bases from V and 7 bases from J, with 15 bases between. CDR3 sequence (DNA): TGCAGTGCTGTTAAGTTGGACATAAATTCACCCCTCCACTTT. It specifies CSAVKLDINSPLHF.

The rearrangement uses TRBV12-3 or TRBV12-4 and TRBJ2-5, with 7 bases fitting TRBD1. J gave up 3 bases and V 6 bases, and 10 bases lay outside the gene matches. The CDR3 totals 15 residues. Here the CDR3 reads CASRNTGTVKETQYF. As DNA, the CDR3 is TGTGCCAGCAGAAATACCGGGACAGTGAAAGAGACCCAGTACTTC.

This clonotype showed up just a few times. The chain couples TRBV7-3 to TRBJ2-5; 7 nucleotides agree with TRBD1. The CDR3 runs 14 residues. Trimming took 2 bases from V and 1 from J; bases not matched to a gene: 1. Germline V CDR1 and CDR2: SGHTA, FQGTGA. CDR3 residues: CASSLDRAQETQYF. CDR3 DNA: TGTGCCAGCAGCTTAGACAGGGCCCAAGAGACCCAGTACTTC.

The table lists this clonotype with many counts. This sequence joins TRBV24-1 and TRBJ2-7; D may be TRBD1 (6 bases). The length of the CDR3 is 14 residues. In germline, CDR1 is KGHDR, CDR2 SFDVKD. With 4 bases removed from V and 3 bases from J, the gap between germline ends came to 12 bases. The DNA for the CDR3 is TGTGCCACCAGTGACCCCAGGGGAAACTACGAGCAGTACTTC. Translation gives CATSDPRGNYEQYF.

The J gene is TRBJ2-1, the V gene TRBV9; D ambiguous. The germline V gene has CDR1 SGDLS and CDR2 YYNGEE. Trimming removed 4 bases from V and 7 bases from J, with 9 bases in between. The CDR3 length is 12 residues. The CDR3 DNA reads TGTGCCAGCAGCCCCCGAGCGAATGAGCAGTTCTTC. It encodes CASSPRANEQFF.

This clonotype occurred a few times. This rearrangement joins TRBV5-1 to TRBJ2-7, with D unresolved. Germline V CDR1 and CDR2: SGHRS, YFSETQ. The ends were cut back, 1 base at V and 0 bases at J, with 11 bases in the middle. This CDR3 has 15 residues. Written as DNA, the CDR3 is TGCGCCAGCAGCTTGTACTCCCCTAGCTCCTACGAGCAGTACTTC. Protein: CASSLYSPSSYEQYF.

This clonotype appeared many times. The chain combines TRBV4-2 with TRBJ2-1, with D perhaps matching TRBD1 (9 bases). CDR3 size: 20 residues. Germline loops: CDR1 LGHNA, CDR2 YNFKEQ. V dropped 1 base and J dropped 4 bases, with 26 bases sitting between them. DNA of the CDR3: TGTGCCAGCAGCCAAGCCCCGGGACAGGGATTAGCGGGAATATACAATGAGCAGTTCTTC. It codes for CASSQAPGQGLAGIYNEQFF.

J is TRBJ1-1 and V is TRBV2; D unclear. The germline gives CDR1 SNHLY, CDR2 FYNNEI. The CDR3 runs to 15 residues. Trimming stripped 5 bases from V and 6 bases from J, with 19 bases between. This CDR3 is CASSISRAVSSEAFF. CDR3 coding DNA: TGTGCCAGCAGTATTTCCCGGGCAGTGTCGTCTGAAGCTTTCTTT.

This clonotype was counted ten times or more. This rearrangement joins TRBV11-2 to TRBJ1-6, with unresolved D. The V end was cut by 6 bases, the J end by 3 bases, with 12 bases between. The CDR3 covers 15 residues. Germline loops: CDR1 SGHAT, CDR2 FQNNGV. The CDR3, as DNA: TGTGCCAGCAGGGCGGTGCGGGGCTATAATTCACCCCTCCACTTT. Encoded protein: CASRAVRGYNSPLHF. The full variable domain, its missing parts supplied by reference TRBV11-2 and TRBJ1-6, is EAGVAQSPRYKIIEKRQSVAFWCNPISGHATLYWYQQILGQGPKLLIQFQNNGVVDDSQLPKDRFSAERLKGVDSTLKIQPAKLEDSAVYLCASRAVRGYNSPLHFGNGTRLTVT.

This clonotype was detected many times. CDR3 DNA: TGTGCCAGCAGGTCCGGGACAGGGTCATACGAGCAGTACTTC. Translated: CASRSGTGSYEQYF. This chain connects TRBV12-3 or TRBV12-4 to TRBJ2-7; 9 nucleotides align to TRBD1. The CDR3 runs to 14 residues. Trimming removed 6 bases from V and 4 bases from J; junction bases left unmatched: 7.

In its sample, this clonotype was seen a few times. The CDR3 coding sequence is TGTGCCAGCAGTATAGCGGGAGGGACGGATGAGCAGTTCTTC. This translates into CASSIAGGTDEQFF. V gene TRBV5-4 combines with J gene TRBJ2-1; TRBD2 matches at 11 bases. The CDR3 runs to 14 residues. V lost 5 bases to trimming and J lost 8 bases; unmatched junction nucleotides: 6. Per germline, CDR1 SGHNT and CDR2 YYREEE (reference sequence).

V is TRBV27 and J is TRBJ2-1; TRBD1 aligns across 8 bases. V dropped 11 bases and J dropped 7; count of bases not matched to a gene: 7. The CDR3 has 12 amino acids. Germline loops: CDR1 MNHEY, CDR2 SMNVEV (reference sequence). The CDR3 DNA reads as TGTGCCGCCCGGGACAGGACGAATGAGCAGTTCTTC. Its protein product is CAARDRTNEQFF.

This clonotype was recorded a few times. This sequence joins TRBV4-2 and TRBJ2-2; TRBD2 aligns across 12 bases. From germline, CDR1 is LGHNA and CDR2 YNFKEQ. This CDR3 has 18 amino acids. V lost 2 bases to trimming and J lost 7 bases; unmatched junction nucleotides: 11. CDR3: CASSQPPGTSGSGGELFF. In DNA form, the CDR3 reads TGTGCCAGCAGCCAACCCCCCGGGACTAGCGGGTCCGGCGGGGAGCTGTTTTTT.

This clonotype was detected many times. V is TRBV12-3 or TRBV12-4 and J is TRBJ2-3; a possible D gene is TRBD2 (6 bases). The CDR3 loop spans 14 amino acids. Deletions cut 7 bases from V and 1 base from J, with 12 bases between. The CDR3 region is CASTFWGGTDTQYF. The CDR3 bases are TGTGCCAGCACTTTTTGGGGGGGCACAGATACGCAGTATTTT.

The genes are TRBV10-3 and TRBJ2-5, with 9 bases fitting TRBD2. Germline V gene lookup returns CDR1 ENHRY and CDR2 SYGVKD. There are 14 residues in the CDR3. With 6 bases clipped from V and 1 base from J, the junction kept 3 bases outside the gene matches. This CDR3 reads CAIRPGLAQETQYF. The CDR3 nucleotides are TGTGCCATCAGGCCGGGACTAGCCCAAGAGACCCAGTACTTC.

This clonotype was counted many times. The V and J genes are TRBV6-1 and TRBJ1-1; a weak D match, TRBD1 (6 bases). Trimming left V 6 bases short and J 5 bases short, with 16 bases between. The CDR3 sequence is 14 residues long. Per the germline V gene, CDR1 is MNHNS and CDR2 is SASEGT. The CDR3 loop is CASSLFQGRTEAFF. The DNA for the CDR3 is TGTGCCAGCAGCCTATTTCAGGGGCGGACTGAAGCTTTCTTT.